Below are 27 T cell receptor beta chains sequenced from a single sample in a study of shared clonotypes between healthy human individuals. Assay used: immunoSEQ multiplex PCR; TCRdb lists only in-frame clones, some missing. The data show some 1,600,000 clones, nearly 99% seen once. The sequenced material came from naive CD4+ T cells sorted from blood. The subset was: CD45RA+ positively selected. The receptor source for this set is a man between 25 and 39 years old in good health.

The chain combines TRBV7-9 with TRBJ1-1; TRBD1 is a possible D gene (5 bases). Germline CDR1 is SEHNR and CDR2 is FQNEAQ (reference sequence). CDR3 length equals 13 residues. Trimming stripped 6 bases from V and 10 bases from J, with 18 bases between. Here the CDR3 reads CASSSTGPTGAFF. In nucleotides, the CDR3 is TGTGCCAGCAGTTCAACGGGGCCGACGGGAGCTTTCTTT.

The chain joins TRBV28 to TRBJ2-1; 10 bases match TRBD2. Germline CDR1 is MDHEN and CDR2 is SYDVKM. The CDR3 extends over 16 amino acids. The junction had 11 bases not matched to a gene; V was cut back by 8 bases and J by 4 bases. The CDR3 protein is CASYTPLAGEYNEQFF. The DNA of the CDR3 is TGTGCCAGCTACACCCCCCTAGCGGGAGAATACAATGAGCAGTTCTTC. Combining the CDR3 with reference TRBV28 and TRBJ2-1 gives the whole variable domain DVKVTQSSRYLVKRTGEKVFLECVQDMDHENMFWYRQDPGLGLRLIYFSYDVKMKEKGDIPEGYSVSREKKERFSLILESASTNQTSMYLCASYTPLAGEYNEQFFGPGTRLTVL.

The chain carries TRBV2 and TRBJ2-5, with TRBD1 identical over 8 bases. This CDR3 has 13 amino acids. Trimming removed 11 bases from V and 4 bases from J; junction bases left unmatched: 9. Germline CDR1 and CDR2: SNHLY and FYNNEI. This chain's CDR3 is CAGGTGLGETQYF. DNA for the CDR3: TGTGCCGGAGGGACAGGCCTAGGAGAGACCCAGTACTTC.

The chain is built from TRBV14 and TRBJ1-3; 7 bases agree with TRBD1. The CDR3 is 16 amino acids. Germline V gene lookup returns CDR1 SGHDN and CDR2 FVKESK. Trimming cost V 3 bases and J 2 bases; bases outside gene matches: 7. The CDR3 bases are TGTGCCAGCAGCCAGGAGGGGGCTACCCCTGGAAACACCATATATTTT. As protein: CASSQEGATPGNTIYF.

This chain links TRBV5-1 with TRBJ2-1; no firm D call. Trimming took 1 base from V and 6 from J, leaving 17 bases between them. The CDR3 runs to 16 residues. The V gene's germline CDR1 is SGHRS and CDR2 YFSETQ. The CDR3 bases are TGCGCCAGCAGCTTGCCTTGGGTTGGCCCGACCAATGAGCAGTTCTTC. As protein: CASSLPWVGPTNEQFF.

This chain connects TRBV28 to TRBJ1-5; D remains unclear. This CDR3 region has 14 residues. The V gene lost 3 bases and the J gene lost 0 bases, with 6 bases spanning the gap. Germline V gives CDR1 MDHEN, CDR2 SYDVKM. The CDR3 spells CASSFTDSNQPQHF. CDR3 nucleotide sequence: TGTGCCAGCAGTTTTACTGATAGCAATCAGCCCCAGCATTTT.

This clone came up once. The CDR3 loop is CASSVGGLNTEAFF. The CDR3 nucleotides are TGTGCCAGCAGTGTAGGGGGCCTGAACACTGAAGCTTTCTTT. This chain uses TRBV6-6 with TRBJ1-1, with 7 bases matching TRBD1. V lost 5 bases to trimming and J lost 0 bases; unmatched junction nucleotides: 3. Germline V gene sequence: CDR1 MNHNY, CDR2 SVGAGI (reference sequence). CDR3 length: 14 residues.

The chain has TRBV7-2 and TRBJ1-1; D gene ambiguous. Trimming took off 0 bases at V and 4 bases at J, with 9 bases between the two ends. This CDR3 comprises 14 residues. The germline gives CDR1 SGHTA, CDR2 FQGNSA. Written as DNA, the CDR3 is TGTGCCAGCAGCTTAGCGCCGGGCGTCACTGAAGCTTTCTTT. Protein product: CASSLAPGVTEAFF.

Worth noting for this clone: Additional DNA sequences in this sample encode the identical CDR3. This chain connects TRBV7-9 to TRBJ2-7, with 9 bases aligning to TRBD1. This CDR3 comprises 13 residues. CDR1 is SEHNR and CDR2 is FQNEAQ in the germline V gene (reference sequence). V gave up 5 bases and J gave up 2 bases; unmatched junction bases: 1. The CDR3 nucleotides read TGTGCCAGCAGCGGGACAGGGACCTACGAGCAGTACTTC. Amino acids: CASSGTGTYEQYF.

V usage is TRBV7-3 and J usage is TRBJ2-2, with a possible D match to TRBD2 (6 bases). The V and J ends lost 6 bases and 1 base respectively, with 9 bases between them. The germline CDR1 and CDR2 sequences are SGHTA and FQGTGA. This CDR3 has 14 amino acids. The CDR3, as DNA: TGTGCCAGCAGGAACGGGGGGAACACCGGGGAGCTGTTTTTT. Encoded protein: CASRNGGNTGELFF.

The rearrangement links TRBV7-2 to TRBJ2-1; 8 positions agree with TRBD2. The CDR3 is made up of 14 amino acids. Germline V gene sequence: CDR1 SGHTA, CDR2 FQGNSA. V gave up 1 base and J gave up 7 bases; unmatched junction bases: 3. The CDR3 reads CASSLGLAFNEQFF. DNA of the CDR3: TGTGCCAGCAGCTTAGGACTAGCGTTTAATGAGCAGTTCTTC.

To note about this clone: Other DNA sequences in the sample encode the same CDR3. The genes are TRBV6-1 and TRBJ1-2; D gene uncertain. The V gene's germline CDR1 is MNHNS and CDR2 SASEGT. V lost 0 bases and J lost 1, with 9 bases in between. The CDR3 contains 15 residues. The CDR3 region is CASSEAGRLNYGYTF. The CDR3 DNA reads as TGTGCCAGCAGTGAAGCAGGTCGCCTTAACTATGGCTACACCTTC.

V and J are TRBV29-1 and TRBJ2-3; D is uncertain. Trimming stripped 4 bases from V and 6 bases from J, with 11 bases between. CDR3 length: 12 amino acids. The germline V gene has CDR1 SQVTM and CDR2 ANQGSEA. The CDR3, as DNA: TGCAGCGTTGTTGGCCTTGGGGATACGCAGTATTTT. This encodes CSVVGLGDTQYF.

V gene TRBV28 combines with J gene TRBJ2-1; D is undetermined. The germline CDR1 and CDR2 sequences are MDHEN and SYDVKM. V shed 5 bases and J shed 4 bases, with 12 bases lying between them. This CDR3 spans 14 amino acids. Here the CDR3 reads CASSPRGIYNEQFF. In DNA, the CDR3 is TGTGCCAGCAGTCCCCGAGGAATATACAATGAGCAGTTCTTC.

This chain links TRBV29-1 with TRBJ2-1; D unclear. The CDR3 spans 14 residues. Trimming shortened V by 4 bases and J by 3 bases, and 13 bases separated the two germline ends. The germline V gene encodes CDR1 SQVTM and CDR2 ANQGSEA. In DNA, the CDR3 is TGCAGCGTTGTGTCCATCTTTCTCTACAATGAGCAGTTCTTC. It specifies CSVVSIFLYNEQFF.

The rearrangement links TRBV14 to TRBJ1-5; TRBD1 agrees at 7 bases. This CDR3 region has 14 residues. Losses at the gene ends were 4 bases for V and 5 bases for J; bases not matched to a gene: 5. Germline CDR1 reads SGHDN; CDR2 reads FVKESK. CDR3 sequence: CASSPTGAYQPQHF. CDR3 sequence (DNA): TGTGCCAGCAGCCCAACAGGGGCCTATCAGCCCCAGCATTTT.

The chain is built from TRBV29-1 and TRBJ1-2, with D perhaps matching TRBD1 (5 bases). The CDR3 runs 15 residues. V lost 7 bases and J 2 bases, leaving 20 bases between the germline ends. Germline V gene lookup returns CDR1 SQVTM and CDR2 ANQGSEA. This CDR3 is CSALERGRQNYGYTF. The CDR3 coding sequence is TGCAGCGCCCTCGAAAGGGGACGGCAGAACTATGGCTACACCTTC.

This chain joins TRBV27 and TRBJ2-7, with D possibly matching TRBD1 (6 bases). V was pared by 4 bases and J by 4 bases, with 20 bases between. The CDR3 consists of 16 residues. Germline V gene data show CDR1 as MNHEY and CDR2 as SMNVEV (reference sequence). CDR3 DNA sequence: TGTGCCAGCAGTTCCGGCTCCGGGACACCTATTTACGAGCAGTACTTC. It specifies CASSSGSGTPIYEQYF.

CDR3: CASSIEGGRNEQFF. The CDR3 DNA is TGTGCCAGTAGTATAGAGGGTGGGAGGAATGAGCAGTTCTTC. V and J are TRBV19 and TRBJ2-1, with D possibly matching TRBD2 (6 bases). The length of the CDR3 is 14 residues. CDR1 and CDR2 from the germline V gene are LNHDA and SQIVND (reference sequence). Trimming stripped 0 bases from V and 7 bases from J, with 10 bases between.

About this clone: Other DNA sequences in this specimen translate into the identical CDR3. This chain links TRBV6-1 with TRBJ1-2; 7 bases align to TRBD1. CDR1 MNHNS and CDR2 SASEGT come from the germline V gene. CDR3 length: 14 residues. V lost 4 bases and J lost 4; bases outside the gene matches: 6. Here the CDR3 reads CASSATGTFYGYTF. CDR3 in DNA: TGTGCCAGCAGTGCGACAGGGACCTTCTATGGCTACACCTTC.

Worth noting for this clone: The same CDR3 also results from other DNA sequences found in this sample. The chain joins TRBV7-9 to TRBJ2-3; TRBD1 might be the D (5 bases). The V gene's germline CDR1 is SEHNR and CDR2 FQNEAQ (reference sequence). CDR3 length: 13 residues. The V and J ends lost 5 bases and 3 bases respectively, with 9 bases between them. The CDR3 region is CASSLSGTDTQYF. The DNA of the CDR3 is TGTGCCAGCAGCCTGTCAGGGACAGATACGCAGTATTTT.

This clone was counted once. The chain joins TRBV18 to TRBJ1-1; 12 bases map to TRBD1. The germline CDR1 and CDR2 sequences are KGHSH and LQKENI. V trimming: 1 base; J trimming: 1 base; junction bases outside the gene matches: 7. This CDR3 region has 18 residues. CDR3 protein: CASSPLGTGGAGNTEAFF. The CDR3 coding sequence is TGTGCCAGCTCACCACTAGGGACAGGGGGCGCGGGGAACACTGAAGCTTTCTTT.

The CDR3 sequence is CASAVAGRSYEQYF. CDR3 bases: TGTGCCAGCGCCGTAGCGGGCCGCTCCTACGAGCAGTACTTC. The chain joins TRBV7-9 to TRBJ2-7, with 7 bases that match TRBD2. V shed 8 bases, J shed 0 bases, and the junction held 7 bases outside the gene matches. Germline CDR1 SEHNR, CDR2 FQNEAQ (reference sequence). This CDR3 contains 14 residues.

This sequence joins TRBV5-4 and TRBJ2-2; 10 positions agree with TRBD2. V was clipped by 2 bases and J by 5 bases; unmatched bases: 3. Germline V CDR1 and CDR2: SGHNT, YYREEE (reference sequence). This CDR3 is 15 amino acids long. For the CDR3, the DNA is TGTGCCAGCAGCTTTAGCGGGAGGTTTACCGGGGAGCTGTTTTTT. Translation: CASSFSGRFTGELFF.

The rearrangement uses TRBV5-1 and TRBJ2-7; 8 bases match TRBD1. The V segment lost 3 bases and the J segment 0 bases; nucleotides outside the gene matches: 2. The CDR3 has 14 residues. CDR1 is SGHRS, CDR2 YFSETQ, per germline. CDR3 region: CASSSGQGSYEQYF. CDR3 sequence (DNA): TGCGCCAGCAGCTCAGGACAGGGCTCCTACGAGCAGTACTTC. The entire variable domain, with the rest obtained from reference TRBV5-1 and TRBJ2-7, is as follows: KAGVTQTPRYLIKTRGQQVTLSCSPISGHRSVSWYQQTPGQGLQFLFEYFSETQRNKGNFPGRFSGRQFSNSRSEMNVSTLELGDSALYLCASSSGQGSYEQYFGPGTRLTVT.

This clone was found once. This chain uses TRBV30 with TRBJ2-2; a possible D gene is TRBD1 (5 bases). The CDR3 is 18 amino acids. Germline V gene lookup returns CDR1 GTSNPN and CDR2 SVGIG (reference sequence). Trimming took off 2 bases at V and 4 bases at J, with 23 bases between the two ends. For the CDR3, the DNA is TGTGCCTGGAGTCCCTCGCCTTTCGGCAGGGTCAGCACCGGGGAGCTGTTTTTT. It yields the protein CAWSPSPFGRVSTGELFF.

The rearrangement joins TRBV6-5 to TRBJ1-1; a weak D match, TRBD1 (6 bases). V was shortened by 0 bases and J by 2 bases, with 13 bases between the two germline ends. Germline V gene data show CDR1 as MNHEY and CDR2 as SVGAGI. There are 16 residues in the CDR3. DNA for the CDR3: TGTGCCAGCAGTTACTCTCTCAGGGACACTAACACTGAAGCTTTCTTT. Translated, it gives CASSYSLRDTNTEAFF.